The rows below give T cell receptor beta chains drawn from one sample of a study of blood T cell repertoires in COVID-19. Using immunoSEQ multiplex PCR, the repertoire was profiled, and TCRdb retains in-frame clones only, with some absent. This sample yields more than 300,000 clones, of which roughly 91% are seen a single time; about 1.2% belongs to the top ten. What was sequenced was PBMCs or T cells enriched from blood (not recorded which). These receptor sequences come from a woman in her late teens or twenties who had recovered from COVID-19. The CDR3 runs from the conserved cysteine through the conserved F or W. D genes are given only for firm matches. Not every row has a clone size; where given, it reads once, few, many or a size class.

TRBV6-2/TRBV6-3	NA	NA	TRBJ2-6	TGTGCCAGCAGTTACTCCCTCACACCCTCTGGGGCCAACGTCCTGACTTTC	CASSYSLTPSGANVLTF
TRBV27	NA	TRBD1	TRBJ1-2	TGTGCCAGCAGTTCCCGACAGGGCTATGGCTACACCTTC	CASSSRQGYGYTF
TRBV20-1	NA	NA	TRBJ1-2	TGCAGTGCTAGTATCAGCGACTATGGCTACACCTTC	CSASISDYGYTF
TRBV5-1	NA	TRBD1	TRBJ2-1	TGCGCCAGCAGCGGACAGGTCCCCTACAATGAGCAGTTCTTC	CASSGQVPYNEQFF
TRBV12-3/TRBV12-4	NA	NA	TRBJ2-6	TGTGCCGGTCGAGGGACTGGGGCCAACGTCCTGACTTTC	CAGRGTGANVLTF
TRBV12-3/TRBV12-4	few	NA	TRBJ1-1	TGTGCCAGCAGTTCCGGACTAGAAGCTTTCTTT	CASSSGLEAFF
TRBV18	NA	NA	TRBJ2-6	TGTGCCAGCTCACGCGTCCCTGGGGCCAACGTCCTGACTTTC	CASSRVPGANVLTF
TRBV4-2	NA	TRBD2	TRBJ2-1	TGTGCCAGCAGCCAAGACGCCAGCGGGGGGGCGGATGAGCAGTTCTTC	CASSQDASGGADEQFF
TRBV19	NA	TRBD1	TRBJ2-1	TGTGCCAGTAGTATAGGATGGACAGGGGGGGAGCAGTTCTTC	CASSIGWTGGEQFF
TRBV7-2	NA	NA	TRBJ1-5	TGTGCCAGCAGCTCGTCTCCGGATCAGCCCCAGCATTTT	CASSSSPDQPQHF
TRBV30	NA	NA	TRBJ1-1	TGTGCCTGGGCCGGGGGGGTAAAAACTGAAGCTTTCTTT	CAWAGGVKTEAFF
TRBV3-1/TRBV3-2	NA	NA	TRBJ2-2	TGTGCCAGCAGCCAAGAGGGGAGATGGGGGAACACCGGGGAGCTGTTTTTT	CASSQEGRWGNTGELFF
TRBV7-3	NA	NA	TRBJ1-1	TGTGCCAGCAGCTTAGGGGCAGGGGTGAACACTGAAGCTTTCTTT	CASSLGAGVNTEAFF
TRBV9	NA	TRBD1	TRBJ1-4	TGTGCCAGCAGCCAACACCCGACAGGGGCGACTAATGAAAAACTGTTTTTT	CASSQHPTGATNEKLFF
TRBV19	NA	TRBD2	TRBJ2-2	TGTGCCAGTAGTCAACTACTAGCGGGGCTCACCGGGGAGCTGTTTTTT	CASSQLLAGLTGELFF
TRBV7-2	few	TRBD1	TRBJ1-4	TGTGCCAGCAGACGCGCGACAGGGTCAAATGAAAAACTGTTTTTT	CASRRATGSNEKLFF
TRBV27	NA	TRBD1	TRBJ1-2	TGTGCCAGCAGTTTATCGAGGACAGGGAAAGATGGCTACACCTTC	CASSLSRTGKDGYTF
TRBV2	NA	NA	TRBJ1-6	TGTGCCAGCAGTGGGGCTCATTCACCCCTCCACTTT	CASSGAHSPLHF
TRBV4-3	NA	NA	TRBJ1-4	TGCGCCAGCAGCCAAGATTTGGGCCCTGAAAAACTGTTTTTT	CASSQDLGPEKLFF
TRBV3-1/TRBV3-2	few	TRBD1	TRBJ1-6	TGTGCCAGCAGCCCCGGACAGGAACCGAATTCACCCCTCCACTTT	CASSPGQEPNSPLHF
TRBV6-5	NA	NA	TRBJ1-5	TGTGCCAGCAGTTACCTTCAGGGTGGGGATCAGCCCCAGCATTTT	CASSYLQGGDQPQHF
TRBV28	NA	TRBD1	TRBJ2-4	TGTGCCAGCAGTGACGAATTAAACCCGGACAGGGGTCGCATTCAGTACTTC	CASSDELNPDRGRIQYF
TRBV4-3	NA	TRBD2	TRBJ2-1	TGCGCCAGCAGCCAAGAAGGTAGCGGGGCGTACAATGAGCAGTTCTTC	CASSQEGSGAYNEQFF
TRBV19	few	NA	TRBJ1-1	TGTGCCAGTAGTGCAGGGATCACGAACACTGAAGCTTTCTTT	CASSAGITNTEAFF
TRBV7-8	NA	TRBD1	TRBJ1-1	TGTGCCAGCAGCTTCCTAGGACAGGAGAACACTGAAGCTTTCTTT	CASSFLGQENTEAFF
TRBV6-5	NA	NA	TRBJ1-4	TGTGCCAGCACCTTAAATGAAAAACTGTTTTTT	CASTLNEKLFF
TRBV7-9	NA	TRBD1	TRBJ1-1	TGTGCCAGCAGCATTACAGGGGGCGATATCATGAACACTGAAGCTTTCTTT	CASSITGGDIMNTEAFF
TRBV28	NA	NA	TRBJ1-4	TGTGCCAGCAGCGTAGTAGTCGAGTGGGCGAACATGGAAAAACTGTTTTTT	CASSVVVEWANMEKLFF
TRBV7-7	NA	TRBD1	TRBJ2-3	TGTGCTAGCAGCCCCAGCACCGACAGGGATCGGGCAGATACGCAGTATTTT	CASSPSTDRDRADTQYF
TRBV9	NA	TRBD1	TRBJ1-6	TGTGCCAGCAGCGGCGGGACAGTGAATTCACCCCTCCACTTT	CASSGGTVNSPLHF
TRBV12-5	NA	TRBD2	TRBJ2-3	TGTGCTAGTGGTTTGGTACGGTCTAGCGGGGGGGCCCGGTCAGATACGCAGTATTTT	CASGLVRSSGGARSDTQYF
TRBV24-1	NA	TRBD1	TRBJ2-5	TGTGCCACCAGTGATTGGGGGGACAGGGGGCAGGAGACCCAGTACTTC	CATSDWGDRGQETQYF
TRBV11-2	once	TRBD2	TRBJ2-7	TGTGCCAGCACCCTCCGTAGCGGGGGAATTTCCTACGAGCAGTACTTC	CASTLRSGGISYEQYF
TRBV4-1	NA	NA	TRBJ2-3	TGCGCCAGCAGCCAAATAGGGACTTCCACAGATACGCAGTATTTT	CASSQIGTSTDTQYF
TRBV14	NA	NA	TRBJ1-1	TGTGCCAGCAGCCAATATAGCTCTGAAGCTTTCTTT	CASSQYSSEAFF
TRBV29-1	NA	NA	TRBJ1-2	TGCAGCGTCCGGGACTTCCGAGGCTACACCTTC	CSVRDFRGYTF
TRBV11-2	NA	NA	TRBJ1-4	TGTGCCAGCAGCCGGACGGACAGCCAAAATGAAAAACTGTTTTTT	CASSRTDSQNEKLFF
TRBV5-1	NA	NA	TRBJ1-6	TGCGCCAGCAGCTTGGCAGGGTCTCCTTCACCCCTCCACTTT	CASSLAGSPSPLHF
TRBV19	NA	NA	TRBJ1-5	TGTGCCAGTAGTATTATGGGGGGAAGGAGCAATCAGCCCCAGCATTTT	CASSIMGGRSNQPQHF
TRBV2	NA	NA	TRBJ1-2	TGTGCCAGCAGTGAAGAGGCTAGTGGCTACACCTTC	CASSEEASGYTF
TRBV4-1	NA	TRBD1	TRBJ1-2	TGCGCCAGCAGCCAACGGCAGGGGGATGGCTACACCTTC	CASSQRQGDGYTF
TRBV9	NA	NA	TRBJ2-7	TGTGCCAGCAGCCCTCGGCAAGAGGGTCCCTACGAGCAGTACTTC	CASSPRQEGPYEQYF
TRBV5-1	NA	TRBD1	TRBJ1-1	TGCGCCAGCAGCCCGGGACAGGGATACACTGAAGCTTTCTTT	CASSPGQGYTEAFF
TRBV6-5	NA	NA	TRBJ1-6	TGTGCCAGCAGTTACTCGAGCCTTAATTCACCCCTCCACTTT	CASSYSSLNSPLHF
TRBV9	once	TRBD1	TRBJ2-3	TGTGCCAGCAGCGTACAACAGGGGAATATAGATACGCAGTATTTT	CASSVQQGNIDTQYF